These T cell receptor beta chains were read from a single sample in a study of T cell responses to AZD1222 COVID-19 vaccine. Produced via immunoSEQ multiplex PCR; TCRdb's table is partial and in-frame only. This repertoire shows 150,000 to 180,000 clones, around 90% found once; its top ten account for approximately 20%. Sequencing was performed on peripheral blood, taken on day 0 of AZD1222 vaccination. The receptor set was obtained from an adult in good health. CDR3s include the opening cysteine and the closing phenylalanine or tryptophan. A D gene is named only where the DNA matches it firmly. A clone size is listed for some rows: how often the clone was seen (once, few, many), or a class if it is expanded.

CASSGIKGTGSYGYTF	TGTGCCAGCAGTGGAATAAAGGGGACAGGGAGCTATGGCTACACCTTC	TRBD1	TRBV27	TRBJ1-2	few
CASSASLLRGLYPQHF	TGTGCCAGTAGCGCTTCACTTCTCCGGGGGCTTTATCCCCAGCATTTT	NA	TRBV19	TRBJ1-5	NA
CASSQEGDLYGYTF	TGTGCCAGCAGCCAAGAAGGCGACCTTTATGGCTACACCTTC	NA	TRBV14	TRBJ1-2	NA
CASIEGAVETEAFF	TGTGCCAGCATAGAGGGGGCGGTCGAGACTGAAGCTTTCTTT	TRBD1	TRBV28	TRBJ1-1	NA
CASSLYRGSSYEQYF	TGTGCCAGCAGTTTATACAGGGGGAGCTCCTACGAGCAGTACTTC	TRBD1	TRBV27	TRBJ2-7	NA
CASSETGGRRTEAFF	TGTGCCAGCAGTGAGACAGGGGGAAGGAGGACTGAAGCTTTCTTT	TRBD1	TRBV25-1	TRBJ1-1	NA
CASSLDSNQPQHF	TGTGCCAGCAGCTTGGACTCAAATCAGCCCCAGCATTTT	NA	TRBV5-4	TRBJ1-5	NA
CASSPGQVGSGNTIYF	TGTGCCAGCTCACCAGGACAGGTCGGCTCTGGAAACACCATATATTTT	TRBD1	TRBV18	TRBJ1-3	NA
CASSPVPRGNQPQHF	TGTGCCAGTAGCCCCGTTCCCCGCGGCAATCAGCCCCAGCATTTT	NA	TRBV19	TRBJ1-5	NA
CSASRGQGEGQPQHF	TGCAGTGCTAGTAGGGGACAGGGGGAAGGACAGCCCCAGCATTTT	TRBD1	TRBV20-1	TRBJ1-5	once
CASSLNSPLHF	TGTGCCAGCAGTTTAAATTCACCCCTCCACTTT	NA	TRBV28	TRBJ1-6	NA
CASSNRGSSGNTIYF	TGTGCCAGCAGCAATCGGGGATCCTCTGGAAACACCATATATTTT	NA	TRBV14	TRBJ1-3	few
CASSSDRASGEKLFF	TGTGCCAGCAGCTCGGACAGGGCAAGTGGGGAAAAACTGTTTTTT	TRBD1	TRBV7-6	TRBJ1-4	once
CASSLLGSNQPQHF	TGTGCCAGCAGCTTACTGGGGAGCAATCAGCCCCAGCATTTT	NA	TRBV7-2	TRBJ1-5	NA
CAWSDGGGADTQYF	TGTGCCTGGAGTGATGGCGGGGGGGCAGATACGCAGTATTTT	TRBD2	TRBV30	TRBJ2-3	NA
CASSRGQYQPQHF	TGTGCCAGCAGCCGAGGACAGTATCAGCCCCAGCATTTT	NA	TRBV5-6	TRBJ1-5	few
CASRELTGPQRYTF	TGTGCCAGCAGAGAATTGACAGGCCCTCAGCGCTACACCTTC	NA	TRBV27	TRBJ1-2	NA
CASSPGTARLVWEQYF	TGTGCCAGCAGTCCCGGGACAGCCCGCCTGGTTTGGGAGCAGTACTTC	TRBD1	TRBV25-1	TRBJ2-7	NA
CAWNRDGNEKLFF	TGTGCCTGGAACCGGGACGGTAATGAAAAACTGTTTTTT	NA	TRBV30	TRBJ1-4	few
CSVERDVHSGANVLTF	TGCAGCGTTGAAAGGGACGTCCACTCTGGGGCCAACGTCCTGACTTTC	NA	TRBV29-1	TRBJ2-6	NA
CASSPGTRILGTQYF	TGTGCCAGCAGTCCCGGGACACGGATCTTAGGTACGCAGTATTTT	NA	TRBV27	TRBJ2-3	NA
CASSKRPDYQETQYF	TGTGCCAGCAGTAAACGACCCGATTACCAAGAGACCCAGTACTTC	NA	TRBV6-5	TRBJ2-5	NA
CASSLDGPGRETQYF	TGTGCCAGCAGCTTAGACGGCCCGGGTCGGGAGACCCAGTACTTC	NA	TRBV7-8	TRBJ2-5	NA
CASSTRTQDSNQPQHF	TGTGCCAGTAGTACCCGGACCCAAGATAGCAATCAGCCCCAGCATTTT	NA	TRBV19	TRBJ1-5	NA
CAWSLAGYTF	TGTGCCTGGAGTCTCGCTGGCTACACCTTC	NA	TRBV30	TRBJ1-2	NA
CASPADTEAFF	TGCGCCAGTCCCGCGGACACTGAAGCTTTCTTT	NA	TRBV10-1	TRBJ1-1	NA
CASPERRGNTIYF	TGTGCCAGCCCGGAGAGAAGGGGAAACACCATATATTTT	NA	TRBV6-5	TRBJ1-3	NA
CASSPGLAGGNNEQFF	TGCGCCAGCAGCCCGGGACTAGCGGGAGGGAACAATGAGCAGTTCTTC	TRBD2	TRBV5-1	TRBJ2-1	NA
CASSPLPQHF	TGTGCCAGCAGCCCCCTCCCCCAGCATTTT	NA	TRBV16	TRBJ1-5	NA